A single sample is the source of the 27 T cell receptor beta chains below, sequenced in a study of T-cell reconstitution after alpha-beta-depleted transplantation in children. Researchers prepared the TCRbeta library using unique molecular identifiers, the study reports. TCRdb used MiXCR to reprocess the PCR reads, holding one entry per CDR3 protein. The table shows around 440,000 distinct CDR3 sequences, with over 9.5% occurring only once. The sample here was PBMCs, taken before TCRalphabeta/CD19-depleted stem cell transplant. The receptors come from a child younger than 10 with inherited bone marrow failure, due to receive a stem cell transplant.

This clonotype was observed many times. The chain recombines TRBV20-1 with TRBJ2-7; TRBD1 matches at 10 bases. In germline, CDR1 is DFQATT, CDR2 SNEGSKA (reference sequence). The CDR3 runs to 14 residues. The junction had 9 bases not matched to a gene; V was cut back by 6 bases and J by 4 bases. DNA for the CDR3: TGCAGTGCGCCGACAGGGGGCGCGACGTACGAGCAGTACTTC. This gives the protein CSAPTGGATYEQYF.

As for this clonotype: One base away lies a much larger clone, so this may be a sequencing read error. V usage is TRBV29-1 and J usage is TRBJ1-2; 7 bases agree with TRBD1. CDR3 length: 13 residues. Trimming took 5 bases from V and 10 from J; bases not matched to a gene: 13. Germline lookup yields CDR1 SQVTM and CDR2 ANQGSEA. The CDR3 region is CSVLGQGEHVYTF. As DNA, the CDR3 is TGCAGCGTTCTGGGGCAGGGGGAACATGTCTACACCTTC.

There are many counts of this clonotype. The rearrangement uses TRBV6-4 and TRBJ2-1, with TRBD2 matching over 12 bases. The CDR3 is 18 residues long. The germline gives CDR1 MRHNA, CDR2 SNTAGT. The V gene end was trimmed by 4 bases and the J gene end by 5 bases; junction bases not matched to a gene: 12. The CDR3 spells CASSVRASGRAEDNEQFF. The CDR3 DNA follows: TGTGCCAGCAGTGTGAGGGCTAGCGGGAGGGCCGAGGACAATGAGCAGTTCTTC.

This clonotype has ten or more counts. The V gene is TRBV12-3 or TRBV12-4, the J gene TRBJ2-7; 7 nucleotides match TRBD1. V lost 2 bases, J lost 3 bases, and 16 bases stayed unmatched. The CDR3 extends over 18 amino acids. This CDR3 reads CASSLRFTLQGMVYEQYF. The CDR3 bases are TGTGCCAGCAGTTTAAGGTTTACTTTACAGGGGATGGTCTACGAGCAGTACTTC.

This clonotype was recorded a few times. The chain carries TRBV12-3 or TRBV12-4 and TRBJ2-1, with TRBD1 matching 9 bases. This CDR3 region has 15 residues. The trim removed 6 bases at V and 4 bases at J, leaving 7 bases unmatched. CDR3 in amino acids: CASSPGTGRYNEQFF. The CDR3 nucleotides read TGTGCCAGCAGCCCCGGGACAGGGAGATACAATGAGCAGTTCTTC.

This clonotype was observed a few times. This CDR3 is CASSVSRDYRTGELFF. The CDR3 DNA follows: TGTGCCAGCAGCGTAAGCCGGGACTACCGGACCGGGGAGCTGTTTTTT. This chain joins TRBV7-9 and TRBJ2-2; 7 nucleotides agree with TRBD2. CDR3 size: 16 residues. Unmatched junction bases numbered 11, after V lost 5 bases and J lost 5 bases. Germline loops: CDR1 SEHNR, CDR2 FQNEAQ (reference sequence). The full variable domain, its missing parts supplied by reference TRBV7-9 and TRBJ2-2, is DTGVSQNPRHKITKRGQNVTFRCDPISEHNRLYWYRQTLGQGPEFLTYFQNEAQLEKSRLLSDRFSAERPKGSFSTLEIQRTEQGDSAMYLCASSVSRDYRTGELFFGEGSRLTVL.

There are a few counts of this clonotype. The chain recombines TRBV5-4 with TRBJ2-7, with 7 bases aligning to TRBD1. Germline CDR1 is SGHNT and CDR2 is YYREEE (reference sequence). CDR3 length: 16 amino acids. J gave up 1 base and V 0 bases, and 7 bases lay outside the gene matches. In DNA, the CDR3 is TGTGCCAGCAGCTTGGGGGCCGGACAGGAGTCCTACGAGCAGTACTTC. Translating it yields CASSLGAGQESYEQYF.

This clonotype was observed at least ten times. The J gene is TRBJ2-2, the V gene TRBV5-5, with 8 positions matching TRBD2. CDR3 length equals 16 residues. Germline lookup yields CDR1 SGHKS and CDR2 YYEKEE (reference sequence). After removal of 0 bases from V and 7 bases from J, the junction contained 8 bases not matched to a gene. CDR3 in DNA: TGTGCCAGCAGCTTGGAGACGACTAGCGACGGCGGGGAGCTGTTTTTT. Its translation is CASSLETTSDGGELFF.

This clonotype has more than one count but fewer than ten. The chain links TRBV11-2 to TRBJ2-1; 8 nucleotides align to TRBD2. V trimming: 1 base; J trimming: 0 bases; junction bases outside the gene matches: 8. The V gene's germline CDR1 is SGHAT and CDR2 FQNNGV. This CDR3 contains 18 residues. The chain's CDR3 is CASSLVGSGASSYNEQFF. The CDR3 DNA reads as TGTGCCAGCAGCTTAGTAGGTAGCGGGGCGAGCTCCTACAATGAGCAGTTCTTC. The whole variable domain, remainder taken from reference TRBV11-2 and TRBJ2-1, is EAGVAQSPRYKIIEKRQSVAFWCNPISGHATLYWYQQILGQGPKLLIQFQNNGVVDDSQLPKDRFSAERLKGVDSTLKIQPAKLEDSAVYLCASSLVGSGASSYNEQFFGPGTRLTVL.

This clonotype was counted many times. V and J are TRBV12-3 or TRBV12-4 and TRBJ2-7, with 11 bases lining up with TRBD2. With 5 bases clipped from V and 5 bases from J, the junction kept 8 bases outside the gene matches. The CDR3 runs 15 residues. CDR3 in DNA: TGTGCCAGCAGTCTCATAGCGGGAGGGGCCCACGAGCAGTACTTC. This encodes CASSLIAGGAHEQYF.

The chain combines TRBV29-1 with TRBJ2-7; a weak D match, TRBD2 (6 bases). The germline gives CDR1 SQVTM, CDR2 ANQGSEA. The CDR3 is made up of 14 amino acids. Trimming removed 4 bases at V and 0 bases at J, with 13 bases between. The CDR3 protein is CSVVGAGSSYEQYF. Here the CDR3 DNA reads TGCAGCGTTGTTGGCGCGGGAAGCTCCTACGAGCAGTACTTC.

The V call is TRBV12-3 or TRBV12-4, the J call TRBJ1-2; no firm D call. The ends were cut back, 5 bases at V and 0 bases at J, with 16 bases in the middle. The CDR3 has 16 residues. The CDR3 is CASSPSGLHTNYGYTF. The CDR3 DNA is TGTGCCAGCAGTCCCTCCGGGCTCCATACTAACTATGGCTACACCTTC.

This clonotype was picked up many times. The chain uses TRBV20-1 and TRBJ2-7; 8 bases fit TRBD2. Germline loops: CDR1 DFQATT, CDR2 SNEGSKA (reference sequence). Unmatched junction bases numbered 9, after V lost 6 bases and J lost 2 bases. This CDR3 contains 14 residues. CDR3 region: CSARHGTRTYEQYF. The CDR3, as DNA: TGCAGTGCCCGCCACGGGACTAGAACCTACGAGCAGTACTTC.

This clonotype was seen ten or more times. The chain carries TRBV12-3 or TRBV12-4 and TRBJ2-2; 7 bases line up with TRBD2. The length of the CDR3 is 16 residues. Trimming at V came to 0 bases and at J to 5 bases, leaving 6 bases not matched to a gene. The CDR3 protein is CASSLAGGPRTGELFF. CDR3 sequence (DNA): TGTGCCAGCAGTTTAGCGGGAGGGCCCCGAACCGGGGAGCTGTTTTTT.

This clonotype was recorded at least ten times. The J gene is TRBJ2-2, the V gene TRBV19; the D gene is possibly TRBD1 (6 bases). The CDR3 loop spans 15 amino acids. CDR1 and CDR2 (germline): LNHDA, SQIVND (reference sequence). V gave up 3 bases and J gave up 6 bases, with 14 bases separating them. The CDR3 loop is CASSIIRGSPGELFF. CDR3 nucleotide sequence: TGTGCCAGTAGTATTATCAGGGGTTCGCCCGGGGAGCTGTTTTTT.

The sample holds many counts of this clonotype. V usage is TRBV4-3 and J usage is TRBJ1-2; D gene ambiguous. V was cut by 1 base and J by 5 bases, with 8 bases left in between. Per the germline V gene, CDR1 is LGHNA and CDR2 is YSLEER. This CDR3 comprises 13 residues. CDR3: CASSQVGRYGYTF. The CDR3 bases are TGCGCCAGCAGCCAAGTAGGTCGGTATGGCTACACCTTC.

This clonotype was seen only a few times. The chain is built from TRBV20-1 and TRBJ2-7; perhaps TRBD1 as D (7 bases). Germline CDR1 is DFQATT and CDR2 is SNEGSKA (reference sequence). This CDR3 has 12 amino acids. The germline V and J ends were trimmed by 5 bases and 5 bases, with 13 bases remaining between them. The CDR3 sequence: CSAGLRGDEQYF. DNA for the CDR3: TGCAGTGCTGGTCTCAGGGGGGACGAGCAGTACTTC.

Regarding this clonotype: This may stem from a read error, because a much larger clone lies one nucleotide away. The rearrangement uses TRBV5-1 and TRBJ2-1; 8 nucleotides match TRBD2. The CDR3 covers 15 residues. Germline values: CDR1 SGHRS, CDR2 YFSETQ. This CDR3 reads CASSLGMGLVNDQFF. CDR3 coding DNA: TGCGCCAGCAGCTTGGGAATGGGACTAGTCAATGACCAGTTCTTC.

This chain connects TRBV5-4 to TRBJ2-2; 10 bases fit TRBD2. The length of the CDR3 is 15 residues. From germline, CDR1 is SGHNT and CDR2 YYREEE (reference sequence). J lost 4 bases, V lost 4 bases, and 4 bases had no gene match. CDR3 protein: CASSVGLAFTGELFF. DNA for the CDR3: TGTGCCAGCAGCGTGGGACTAGCGTTCACCGGGGAGCTGTTTTTT.

The table lists this clonotype with a few counts. The chain is built from TRBV5-1 and TRBJ2-1; no firm D call. V was cut by 0 bases and J by 0 bases, with 7 bases left in between. This CDR3 is built from 15 residues. The V gene's germline CDR1 is SGHRS and CDR2 YFSETQ. The CDR3 sequence is CASSLEWGSYNEQFF. For the CDR3, the DNA is TGCGCCAGCAGCTTGGAGTGGGGCTCCTACAATGAGCAGTTCTTC.

In its sample, this clonotype was seen many times. This chain uses TRBV7-2 with TRBJ2-2, with D uncertain. Trimming shortened V by 5 bases and J by 1 base, and 8 bases separated the two germline ends. The germline gives CDR1 SGHTA, CDR2 FQGNSA. The CDR3 has 14 amino acids. This chain's CDR3 is CASSGWENTGELFF. The CDR3 region has the DNA TGTGCCAGCAGCGGTTGGGAGAACACCGGGGAGCTGTTTTTT.

This sequence joins TRBV4-2 and TRBJ2-7; weak D call: TRBD2 (5 bases). The CDR3 is 15 residues long. Deletions cut 0 bases from V and 4 bases from J, with 13 bases between. CDR1 is LGHNA and CDR2 is YNFKEQ in the germline V gene. CDR3 in amino acids: CASSQDHTGSYEQYF. Here the CDR3 DNA reads TGTGCCAGCAGCCAAGATCACACGGGGTCGTACGAGCAGTACTTC.

This clonotype was counted a few times. This rearrangement joins TRBV29-1 to TRBJ2-7, with D uncertain. V was clipped by 4 bases and J by 0 bases, with 10 bases between them. Germline CDR1 SQVTM, CDR2 ANQGSEA. This CDR3 is built from 13 residues. The CDR3 region is CSVAKDGSYEQYF. The DNA of the CDR3 is TGCAGCGTTGCAAAGGACGGCTCCTACGAGCAGTACTTC.

The table lists this clonotype with many counts. V is TRBV4-1 and J is TRBJ2-4; 7 nucleotides agree with TRBD1. The CDR3 has 16 residues. The germline gives CDR1 MGHRA, CDR2 YSYEKL. The V gene end was trimmed by 3 bases and the J gene end by 7 bases; junction bases not matched to a gene: 12. The CDR3 DNA reads TGCGCCAGCAGCCACACTCAGACAGGGAATGGGAACATTCAGTACTTC. This codes for CASSHTQTGNGNIQYF.

This clonotype was counted only a few times. V and J are TRBV10-1 and TRBJ2-1; weak D call: TRBD2 (5 bases). CDR1 and CDR2 (germline): WNHNN, SYGVQD (reference sequence). This CDR3 region has 13 residues. Trimming removed 3 bases from V and 9 bases from J, with 12 bases in between. CDR3 DNA: TGCGCCAGCAGTGAATGGGAGTACGGTGAGCAGTTCTTC. Its translation: CASSEWEYGEQFF.

This clonotype has more than one count but fewer than ten. The chain joins TRBV30 to TRBJ2-1; 8 bases are shared with TRBD2. The V and J ends lost 0 bases and 7 bases, in that order; junction bases with no gene match: 5. Per the germline V gene, CDR1 is GTSNPN and CDR2 is SVGIG (reference sequence). CDR3 length: 14 residues. CDR3 loop: CAWSVLSGRNEQFF. Here the CDR3 DNA reads TGTGCCTGGAGTGTACTAAGCGGGAGAAATGAGCAGTTCTTC.

This clonotype was detected many times. V gene TRBV9 combines with J gene TRBJ2-2, with TRBD1 identical over 7 bases. From germline, CDR1 is SGDLS and CDR2 YYNGEE. Trimming cost V 4 bases and J 7 bases; bases outside gene matches: 10. The CDR3 consists of 15 residues. In DNA, the CDR3 is TGTGCCAGCAGCCCAGACAGGGTGGTTATCGGGGAGCTGTTTTTT. Amino acids: CASSPDRVVIGELFF.